The table lists the clone carrying this T cell receptor (beta chain) with many counts. The CDR3 totals 13 residues. V gave up 2 bases and J gave up 4 bases, with 6 bases separating them. The data belong to a study of T cells in Graves' hyperthyroidism and ophthalmopathy. Amplified regions were TCR beta CDR3 sequences from RNA transcripts. Initially, a first-round RT-PCR of the TCR CDR3 employed the HTBI primer set. TCRdb itself ran the multiplex PCR reads through MiXCR, one entry per CDR3 protein. The sample lists 540,000 or so distinct CDR3 sequences, around a sixth occurring once. The chain combines TRBV12-3 or TRBV12-4 with TRBJ1-5; D uncertain. The sequencing input was blood. This TCR came from a woman in her thirties with Graves' hyperthyroidism. The CDR3 DNA reads as TGTGCCAGCAGTTTAAATGGGAATCAGCCCCAGCATTTT. This sequence encodes CASSLNGNQPQHF.